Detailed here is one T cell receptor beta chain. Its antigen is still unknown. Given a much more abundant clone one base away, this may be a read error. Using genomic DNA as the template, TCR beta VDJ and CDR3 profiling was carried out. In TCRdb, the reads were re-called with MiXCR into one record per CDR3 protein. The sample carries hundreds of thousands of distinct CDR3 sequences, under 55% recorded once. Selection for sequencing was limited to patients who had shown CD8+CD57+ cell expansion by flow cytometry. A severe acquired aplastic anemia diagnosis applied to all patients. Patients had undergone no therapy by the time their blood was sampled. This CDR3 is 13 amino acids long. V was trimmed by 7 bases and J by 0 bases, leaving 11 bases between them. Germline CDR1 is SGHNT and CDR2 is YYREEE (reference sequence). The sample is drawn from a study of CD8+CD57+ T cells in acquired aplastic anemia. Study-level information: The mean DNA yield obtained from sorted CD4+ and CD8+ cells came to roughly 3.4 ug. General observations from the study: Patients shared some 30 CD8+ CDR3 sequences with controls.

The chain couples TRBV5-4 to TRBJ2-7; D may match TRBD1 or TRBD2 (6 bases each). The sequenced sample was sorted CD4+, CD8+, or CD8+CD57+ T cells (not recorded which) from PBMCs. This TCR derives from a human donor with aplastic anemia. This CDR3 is CASCRGLSYEQYF. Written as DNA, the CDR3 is TGTGCCAGCTGCAGGGGACTCTCCTACGAGCAGTACTTC.